These T cell receptor beta chains were read from a single sample in a study of blood T cell repertoires in COVID-19. Assay used: immunoSEQ multiplex PCR; TCRdb lists only in-frame clones, some missing. Of about 300,000 clones detected, roughly 85% appear once; the ten largest clones hold around 1.8%. Sequenced sample: PBMCs or T cells enriched from blood (not recorded which). Source of these receptors: a woman in her thirties who had been exposed to COVID-19. CDR3s include the opening cysteine and the closing phenylalanine or tryptophan. A D gene is named only where the DNA matches it firmly. The listing skips clone size in some rows; elsewhere it reads once, few, many or a size class.

-,-,TRBV7-3,TRBJ2-3,CASSSIGDTQYF,TGTGCCAGCAGCTCGATCGGGGATACGCAGTATTTT
-,-,TRBV4-1,TRBJ1-4,CASSRARGATNEKLFF,TGCGCCAGCAGCCGGGCGCGGGGTGCAACTAATGAAAAACTGTTTTTT
few,-,TRBV30,TRBJ1-3,CAWSVGVSGNTIYF,TGTGCCTGGAGTGTGGGAGTTTCTGGAAACACCATATATTTT
-,-,TRBV5-4,TRBJ2-5,CASGRDSQETQYF,TGTGCCAGCGGTAGGGACTCCCAAGAGACCCAGTACTTC
-,TRBD2,TRBV7-9,TRBJ2-3,CASSPRAGVNTDTQYF,TGTGCCAGCAGCCCGAGAGCGGGGGTAAACACAGATACGCAGTATTTT
-,-,TRBV19,TRBJ1-3,CATGPRGAVGNTIYF,TGTGCCACCGGACCCCGGGGGGCGGTTGGAAACACCATATATTTT
-,TRBD2,TRBV3-1/TRBV3-2,TRBJ2-2,CASSQDSLAGTGELFF,TGTGCCAGCAGCCAAGATTCGCTAGCGGGAACCGGGGAGCTGTTTTTT
-,-,TRBV2,TRBJ1-5,CASTLSRAGNQPQHF,TGTGCCAGCACCCTCTCCAGGGCGGGCAATCAGCCCCAGCATTTT
-,-,TRBV19,TRBJ2-6,CASSIKNSGANVLTF,TGTGCCAGTAGTATTAAAAATTCTGGGGCCAACGTCCTGACTTTC
-,TRBD1,TRBV10-3,TRBJ2-5,CAISPGQGARETQYF,TGTGCCATCAGCCCCGGACAGGGGGCGCGAGAGACCCAGTACTTC
-,TRBD1,TRBV5-4,TRBJ1-6,CASSLSPGQANSPLHF,TGTGCCAGCAGCTTGAGCCCCGGACAGGCGAATTCACCCCTCCACTTT